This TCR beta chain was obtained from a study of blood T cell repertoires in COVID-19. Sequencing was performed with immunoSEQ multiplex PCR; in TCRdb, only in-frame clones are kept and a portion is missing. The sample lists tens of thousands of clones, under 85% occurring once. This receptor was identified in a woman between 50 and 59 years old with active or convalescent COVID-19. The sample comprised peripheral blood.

CDR3 DNA sequence: TGTGCCAGCAGTGAACCCAGAGGAGGCAAAAACATTCAGTACTTC. It encodes CASSEPRGGKNIQYF. The rearrangement joins TRBV2 to TRBJ2-4, with D tentatively TRBD2 (5 bases). V lost 2 bases to trimming and J lost 3 bases, with 11 bases between them. CDR3 length: 15 residues. The V gene's germline CDR1 is SNHLY and CDR2 FYNNEI.